The 9 T cell receptor beta chains given below trace back to one sample, sequenced in a study of T cell changes during pregnancy in multiple sclerosis. The protocol was immunoSEQ multiplex PCR, while the TCRdb copy is restricted to in-frame clones and leaves out a portion. Of approximately 80,000 clones in the sample, approximately 94% were seen once. The material sequenced was peripheral blood, taken in the third trimester of pregnancy. All receptors derive from a female donor with multiple sclerosis, enrolled in a pregnancy study.

V gene TRBV16 combines with J gene TRBJ1-1; possibly TRBD1 for D (6 bases). The germline CDR1 and CDR2 sequences are KGHSY and FQNENV. The CDR3 has 13 amino acids. The V gene lost 3 bases and the J gene lost 8 bases, with 13 bases spanning the gap. The CDR3, as DNA: TGTGCCAGCAGCCAGGGGGCAGACCCCGAAGCTTTCTTT. Residues: CASSQGADPEAFF.

V and J are TRBV11-2 and TRBJ1-2; no clear D. The CDR3 extends over 15 amino acids. Germline V lookup: CDR1 SGHAT, CDR2 FQNNGV. V was clipped by 5 bases and J by 8 bases, with 21 bases between them. The CDR3 DNA sequence: TGTGCCAGCAGCCTCAACTCCGGCCGGGATAGGGGCTACACCTTC. Encoded protein: CASSLNSGRDRGYTF.

The count of this clone is one. Different DNA sequences within this sample yield the same CDR3. This sequence joins TRBV19 and TRBJ2-5; possibly TRBD2 for D (6 bases). V dropped 3 bases and J dropped 5 bases, with 10 bases sitting between them. The germline CDR1 and CDR2 sequences are LNHDA and SQIVND (reference sequence). The CDR3 spans 13 residues. The CDR3 loop reads CASSIPGGETQYF. CDR3 nucleotide sequence: TGTGCCAGTAGTATTCCCGGAGGGGAGACCCAGTACTTC.

The V and J genes are TRBV25-1 and TRBJ2-5; D not certain. V dropped 3 bases and J dropped 3 bases, with 14 bases sitting between them. CDR3 length: 15 amino acids. Germline CDR1 and CDR2: MGHDK and SYGVNS. The CDR3 reads CASSDLRQVEETQYF. The CDR3 DNA follows: TGTGCCAGCAGTGATTTAAGGCAGGTCGAAGAGACCCAGTACTTC.

This chain uses TRBV5-4 with TRBJ2-7, with TRBD2 identical over 7 bases. Trimming cost V 2 bases and J 2 bases; bases outside gene matches: 7. Per the germline V gene, CDR1 is SGHNT and CDR2 is YYREEE (reference sequence). This CDR3 has 15 residues. Here the CDR3 reads CASSFGGRDPYEQYF. The DNA of the CDR3 is TGTGCCAGCAGCTTTGGGGGGAGGGATCCCTACGAGCAGTACTTC.

The chain links TRBV5-1 to TRBJ2-1; TRBD2 aligns across 8 bases. The V and J ends lost 3 bases and 0 bases, in that order; junction bases with no gene match: 11. This CDR3 spans 18 amino acids. Germline CDR1 is SGHRS and CDR2 is YFSETQ. The CDR3 bases are TGCGCCAGCAGCTCACCCCACCGGGGGGGACCCTCCTACAATGAGCAGTTCTTC. Protein sequence: CASSSPHRGGPSYNEQFF.

The V call is TRBV6-5, the J call TRBJ1-1, with TRBD1 as a possible D gene (5 bases). Germline V gene sequence: CDR1 MNHEY, CDR2 SVGAGI. CDR3 length equals 15 residues. V gave up 0 bases and J gave up 0 bases, with 8 bases separating them. This CDR3 is CASSYSAGMNTEAFF. DNA of the CDR3: TGTGCCAGCAGTTACTCCGCAGGGATGAACACTGAAGCTTTCTTT.

The V call is TRBV11-3, the J call TRBJ1-1; D unclear. The germline V and J ends were trimmed by 5 bases and 3 bases, with 10 bases remaining between them. The germline V gene encodes CDR1 SGHNT and CDR2 YENEEA. The CDR3 runs 13 residues. CDR3 in amino acids: CASSPSGDTEAFF. In DNA form, the CDR3 reads TGTGCCAGCAGCCCCTCAGGTGACACTGAAGCTTTCTTT.

J is TRBJ2-2 and V is TRBV5-4, with 11 bases that match TRBD1. With V trimmed by 4 bases and J by 2 bases, 7 bases remained unmatched. Germline CDR1 reads SGHNT; CDR2 reads YYREEE (reference sequence). The CDR3 has 17 amino acids. The CDR3: CASSTGTGGYNTGELFF. Written as DNA, the CDR3 is TGTGCCAGCAGCACCGGGACAGGGGGTTACAACACCGGGGAGCTGTTTTTT.